The 18 T cell receptor beta chains below all came from one sample that was sequenced in a study of cytomegalovirus exposure and HLA in healthy donors. It was with 60 Vbeta and 13 Jbeta primers that the PCR ran. Sequencing used immunoSEQ multiplex PCR; TCRdb keeps in-frame clones, though not all of them. The sample shows some 150,000 clones, roughly 78% of them seen only once. The sequenced sample consisted of PBMCs. All receptors derive from a man between 50 and 59 years old in good health and CMV-seropositive.

This clone was detected a few times. The rearrangement uses TRBV6-6 and TRBJ1-1; D is unclear. CDR1 and CDR2 (germline): MNHNY, SVGAGI (reference sequence). The germline V and J ends were trimmed by 4 bases and 8 bases, with 20 bases remaining between them. The CDR3 extends over 15 amino acids. In DNA form, the CDR3 reads TGTGCCAGCAGTTCTTCTACGACACATCTCTCGGAAGCTTTCTTT. As protein: CASSSSTTHLSEAFF.

The rearrangement joins TRBV6-5 to TRBJ2-1; 9 nucleotides agree with TRBD1. CDR1 is MNHEY, CDR2 SVGAGI, per germline. With 4 bases clipped from V and 2 bases from J, the junction kept 3 bases outside the gene matches. This CDR3 is 15 amino acids long. CDR3 amino acids: CASSSRDRAYNEQFF. For the CDR3, the DNA is TGTGCCAGCAGTTCCCGGGACAGGGCCTACAATGAGCAGTTCTTC.

The chain uses TRBV5-4 and TRBJ2-3, with D perhaps TRBD2 (6 bases). The CDR3 loop spans 15 amino acids. The V end lost 0 bases, the J end lost 6 bases, and 14 bases lay between the germline ends. Germline assignment: CDR1 SGHNT and CDR2 YYREEE (reference sequence). The CDR3, as DNA: TGTGCCAGCAGCTTGGCCGGGACTCCCACCGATACGCAGTATTTT. Its protein product is CASSLAGTPTDTQYF.

This clone was observed a handful of times. This sequence joins TRBV6-5 and TRBJ1-1; D is unresolved. This CDR3 region has 11 residues. V gave up 10 bases and J gave up 4 bases, with 10 bases separating them. Per germline, CDR1 MNHEY and CDR2 SVGAGI. The CDR3 reads CAISRGTEAFF. As DNA, the CDR3 is TGTGCCATCTCACGGGGCACTGAAGCTTTCTTT.

Comments on this clone: This CDR3 is also generated by other DNA sequences in the sample. The chain recombines TRBV7-9 with TRBJ2-2, with D possibly TRBD2 on 6 matching bases. Trimming cost V 5 bases and J 2 bases, with 9 bases left between them. The germline V gene has CDR1 SEHNR and CDR2 FQNEAQ (reference sequence). This CDR3 has 14 residues. CDR3 loop: CASSLGGNTGELFF. The CDR3 nucleotides are TGTGCCAGCAGCCTCGGGGGAAACACCGGGGAGCTGTTTTTT.

This chain joins TRBV4-1 and TRBJ2-2; D might be TRBD2 (6 bases). Germline-derived CDR1 and CDR2 are MGHRA and YSYEKL. There are 12 residues in the CDR3. The ends were cut back, 6 bases at V and 5 bases at J, with 7 bases in the middle. The CDR3 loop is CASSRGTGELFF. The DNA of the CDR3 is TGCGCCAGCAGTCGGGGGACCGGGGAGCTGTTTTTT.

This rearrangement joins TRBV2 to TRBJ2-5; 10 positions match TRBD2. V lost 3 bases to trimming and J lost 4 bases; unmatched junction nucleotides: 5. The CDR3 spans 15 residues. CDR1 SNHLY and CDR2 FYNNEI come from the germline V gene. This CDR3 reads CASSDGLAGVETQYF. The DNA for the CDR3 is TGTGCCAGCAGTGATGGGCTAGCGGGGGTAGAGACCCAGTACTTC.

This clone was detected only a few times. DNA for the CDR3: TGTGCCAGCAGCTCCTTGACAGGGGGTGGTGAAAAACTGTTTTTT. This codes for CASSSLTGGGEKLFF. The chain is built from TRBV11-2 and TRBJ1-4; 9 bases are a match to TRBD1. CDR3 length: 15 amino acids. V dropped 4 bases and J dropped 7; count of bases not matched to a gene: 7. Germline V CDR1 and CDR2: SGHAT, FQNNGV.

V and J are TRBV27 and TRBJ1-4; perhaps TRBD1 as D (5 bases). Trimming pared 6 bases from V and 8 bases from J, leaving 16 bases between. The CDR3 length is 14 residues. Looked up from germline, CDR1 is MNHEY and CDR2 is SMNVEV (reference sequence). CDR3 sequence: CASRAGRYWEKLFF. The DNA of the CDR3 is TGTGCCAGCAGGGCAGGGAGGTACTGGGAAAAACTGTTTTTT. Variable domain in full (rest from reference TRBV27 and TRBJ1-4): EAQVTQNPRYLITVTGKKLTVTCSQNMNHEYMSWYRQDPGLGLRQIYYSMNVEVTDKGDVPEGYKVSRKEKRNFPLILESPSPNQTSLYFCASRAGRYWEKLFFGSGTQLSVL.

This clone was counted once. The gene calls are TRBV6-6 and TRBJ1-2; D gene uncertain. The CDR3 sequence is 14 residues long. Germline-derived CDR1 and CDR2 are MNHNY and SVGAGI (reference sequence). Trimming took 0 bases from V and 4 from J, leaving 9 bases between them. Here the CDR3 reads CASSYSEGVYGYTF. In DNA, the CDR3 is TGTGCCAGCAGTTACTCCGAGGGTGTCTATGGCTACACCTTC.

This CDR3 is CASSRNRGRNTGELFF. CDR3 in DNA: TGCGCCAGCAGCCGTAACAGGGGAAGGAACACCGGGGAGCTGTTTTTT. The V gene is TRBV5-1, the J gene TRBJ2-2; 7 bases match TRBD1. CDR1 and CDR2 from the germline V gene are SGHRS and YFSETQ. The CDR3 covers 16 residues. V gave up 4 bases and J gave up 1 base; unmatched junction bases: 7.

The V call is TRBV5-4, the J call TRBJ1-2; a possible D gene is TRBD1 (6 bases). Germline lookup yields CDR1 SGHNT and CDR2 YYREEE (reference sequence). The CDR3 is made up of 15 amino acids. Trimming stripped 4 bases from V and 3 bases from J, with 16 bases between. The CDR3 loop is CASSLRGRPDYGYTF. CDR3 nucleotides: TGTGCCAGCAGCCTCAGGGGTCGCCCTGACTATGGCTACACCTTC.

The chain recombines TRBV5-5 with TRBJ2-2; D is undetermined. CDR1 and CDR2 (germline): SGHKS, YYEKEE (reference sequence). There are 14 residues in the CDR3. V was shortened by 0 bases and J by 4 bases, with 7 bases between the two germline ends. CDR3 in amino acids: CASSLAEFTGELFF. DNA of the CDR3: TGTGCCAGCAGCTTGGCCGAGTTCACCGGGGAGCTGTTTTTT.

This clone was picked up a small number of times. The chain recombines TRBV6-1 with TRBJ2-2; D remains unclear. Per germline, CDR1 MNHNS and CDR2 SASEGT. Between the trimmed V and J ends, which lost 5 bases and 5 bases, there was a span of 9 bases. The CDR3 has 13 amino acids. The CDR3 spells CASSNRETGELFF. CDR3 DNA sequence: TGTGCCAGCAGTAATCGAGAAACCGGGGAGCTGTTTTTT.

This clone turned up a few times. The rearrangement uses TRBV18 and TRBJ1-4, with D uncertain. CDR1 and CDR2 from the germline V gene are KGHSH and LQKENI. Trimming pared 1 base from V and 8 bases from J, leaving 8 bases between. The CDR3 is 13 amino acids. This CDR3 reads CASSPLREEKLFF. CDR3 sequence (DNA): TGTGCCAGCTCACCACTGAGGGAGGAAAAACTGTTTTTT.

This clone was observed once. V is TRBV4-1 and J is TRBJ2-7; perhaps TRBD1 as D (6 bases). CDR1 MGHRA and CDR2 YSYEKL come from the germline V gene. Trimming took off 3 bases at V and 7 bases at J, with 16 bases between the two ends. This CDR3 is 14 amino acids long. CDR3 DNA: TGCGCCAGCAGCCAGGGGGCCGGAGCGTGGGAGCAGTACTTC. Amino acid sequence: CASSQGAGAWEQYF.

This clone was observed a single time. V and J are TRBV4-2 and TRBJ1-1; TRBD1 is a possible D gene (5 bases). CDR1 LGHNA and CDR2 YNFKEQ come from the germline V gene. CDR3 length equals 17 residues. Deletions cut 0 bases from V and 6 bases from J, with 20 bases between. The CDR3 protein is CASSQDITAGQTAEAFF. Here the CDR3 DNA reads TGTGCCAGCAGCCAAGATATAACCGCAGGGCAGACGGCTGAAGCTTTCTTT.

The CDR3, as DNA: TGCGCCAGCAGCTTGGTAGCAATGGCGAACACCGGGGAGCTGTTTTTT. Protein product: CASSLVAMANTGELFF. The chain employs TRBV5-1 and TRBJ2-2, with D unresolved. Per germline, CDR1 SGHRS and CDR2 YFSETQ. The length of the CDR3 is 16 residues. The germline V and J ends were trimmed by 0 bases and 0 bases, with 9 bases remaining between them.